The next 5 T cell receptor beta chains were all read from a single sample in a study of human T cells and chemical hapten exposure. The time point: pre-sensitization, week 0. The sample's treatment: therapeutic diphenylcyclopropenone sensitization with weekly scalp DPC. From the RACE reads, TCRdb called clonotypes with MiXCR, one entry per CDR3 protein. In the table there are a few hundred thousand distinct CDR3 sequences, 5.5% of which are singletons. The input for sequencing was whole blood, taken in connection with sensitization to the hapten diphenylcyclopropenone (DPC). These receptors originate from a woman between 18 and 30 years old with alopecia areata. Some clones in this sample may be carry-over from other donors' samples.

This clonotype was seen a few times. The rearrangement joins TRBV2 to TRBJ2-6; no firm D call. Trimming took off 3 bases at V and 2 bases at J, with 8 bases between the two ends. Germline CDR1 SNHLY, CDR2 FYNNEI. The length of the CDR3 is 15 residues. DNA of the CDR3: TGTGCCAGCAGTGAGGATCACCCTGGGGCCAACGTCCTGACTTTC. Protein sequence: CASSEDHPGANVLTF.

CDR3 protein: CASSHNRWRNTEAFF. CDR3 nucleotide sequence: TGCGCCAGCAGCCATAACAGGTGGCGGAACACTGAAGCTTTCTTT. The V gene is TRBV4-3, the J gene TRBJ1-1, with a weak D call TRBD1 (5 bases). In germline, CDR1 is LGHNA, CDR2 YSLEER. This CDR3 has 15 residues. V dropped 3 bases and J dropped 1 base, with 12 bases sitting between them.

This clonotype was counted ten times or more. V gene TRBV4-2 combines with J gene TRBJ2-3; D remains ambiguous. The V end was cut by 2 bases, the J end by 6 bases, with 6 bases between. Germline CDR1 is LGHNA and CDR2 is YNFKEQ. This CDR3 region has 12 residues. The CDR3, as DNA: TGTGCCAGCAGCCAACAAGCGGATACGCAGTATTTT. It yields the protein CASSQQADTQYF.

The chain employs TRBV2 and TRBJ2-3; TRBD2 matches at 9 bases. The CDR3 consists of 14 residues. Germline CDR1 and CDR2: SNHLY and FYNNEI. J lost 2 bases, V lost 6 bases, and 3 bases had no gene match. The CDR3 nucleotides are TGTGCCAGCAGAAGCGGGGGGTTCACAGATACGCAGTATTTT. Its translation: CASRSGGFTDTQYF.

This clonotype was observed a few times. The chain combines TRBV20-1 with TRBJ2-3; D unclear. The V gene's germline CDR1 is DFQATT and CDR2 SNEGSKA (reference sequence). V was cut by 3 bases and J by 0 bases, with 10 bases left in between. This CDR3 spans 14 amino acids. The CDR3 spells CSASRKLSTDTQYF. CDR3 sequence (DNA): TGCAGTGCTAGTCGGAAGTTGAGCACAGATACGCAGTATTTT.